These 12 T cell receptor beta chains came from one sample sequenced in a study of cytomegalovirus exposure and HLA in healthy donors. Using immunoSEQ multiplex PCR, the repertoire was profiled, and TCRdb retains in-frame clones only, with some absent. The sample carries about 200,000 clones, less than 90% recorded once. The sequenced material came from PBMCs. The source is a woman between 18 and 29 years old in good health and CMV-seronegative.

The chain couples TRBV11-2 to TRBJ2-7, with D unresolved. CDR3 size: 16 residues. V was cut by 1 base and J by 4 bases, with 17 bases left in between. Germline CDR1 is SGHAT and CDR2 is FQNNGV. The CDR3 region has the DNA TGTGCCAGCAGCTTAGCCCCGGGTGCAGTTGGGTACGAGCAGTACTTC. Translation gives CASSLAPGAVGYEQYF. The complete variable domain, with remaining parts taken from reference TRBV11-2 and TRBJ2-7, reads EAGVAQSPRYKIIEKRQSVAFWCNPISGHATLYWYQQILGQGPKLLIQFQNNGVVDDSQLPKDRFSAERLKGVDSTLKIQPAKLEDSAVYLCASSLAPGAVGYEQYFGPGTRLTVT.

This chain joins TRBV5-1 and TRBJ1-1, with D maybe TRBD1 (5 bases). Germline V lookup: CDR1 SGHRS, CDR2 YFSETQ. With 5 bases removed from V and 1 base from J, the gap between germline ends came to 12 bases. The CDR3 extends over 14 amino acids. CDR3 bases: TGCGCCAGCAGTATCGGAAGGGGGAACACTGAAGCTTTCTTT. Translation gives CASSIGRGNTEAFF.

This chain uses TRBV27 with TRBJ2-7; a weak D match, TRBD1 (6 bases). This CDR3 region has 16 residues. CDR1 is MNHEY, CDR2 SMNVEV, per germline (reference sequence). V was shortened by 4 bases and J by 3 bases, with 19 bases between the two germline ends. The CDR3 sequence is CASSSEQGLIDYEQYF. The CDR3 region has the DNA TGTGCCAGCAGTTCGGAACAGGGTTTAATCGACTACGAGCAGTACTTC.

The chain is built from TRBV2 and TRBJ1-3; D is possibly TRBD1 (6 bases). This CDR3 comprises 17 residues. Between the trimmed V and J ends, which lost 6 bases and 0 bases, there was a span of 18 bases. Germline CDR1 reads SNHLY; CDR2 reads FYNNEI. CDR3 in DNA: TGTGCCAGCAGGGCGATCACAGGGTCTAGCTCTGGAAACACCATATATTTT. Its translation is CASRAITGSSSGNTIYF.

This rearrangement joins TRBV4-1 to TRBJ2-7; D call uncertain. Trimming took off 3 bases at V and 3 bases at J, with 18 bases between the two ends. The CDR3 is 16 amino acids. From germline, CDR1 is MGHRA and CDR2 YSYEKL. Here the CDR3 reads CASSQGTGSDLYEQYF. The CDR3 bases are TGCGCCAGCAGCCAGGGAACTGGGTCTGATCTCTACGAGCAGTACTTC.

This chain connects TRBV12-2 to TRBJ2-7; the D call TRBD2 from the table was never checked on the DNA. TRBV12-2 is recorded as a pseudogene. This CDR3 has 14 amino acids. CDR3 in DNA: TGTGCAAGTCGCGATCGAAGCGGGAGGGACGAGCAGTACTTC. Amino acids: CASRDRSGRDEQYF.

The V gene is TRBV5-1, the J gene TRBJ2-7; 9 positions match TRBD2. The V gene's germline CDR1 is SGHRS and CDR2 YFSETQ. CDR3 length: 17 residues. The V gene end was trimmed by 1 base and the J gene end by 5 bases; junction bases not matched to a gene: 13. For the CDR3, the DNA is TGCGCCAGCAGCTTGAGCCCTAGCGGGGCCCCCTCGAACGAGCAGTACTTC. Translation: CASSLSPSGAPSNEQYF. The full variable domain, with the rest looked up from reference TRBV5-1 and TRBJ2-7, is KAGVTQTPRYLIKTRGQQVTLSCSPISGHRSVSWYQQTPGQGLQFLFEYFSETQRNKGNFPGRFSGRQFSNSRSEMNVSTLELGDSALYLCASSLSPSGAPSNEQYFGPGTRLTVT.

The rearrangement links TRBV18 to TRBJ2-7; 10 nucleotides match TRBD1. The length of the CDR3 is 15 residues. CDR1 and CDR2 (germline): KGHSH, LQKENI. The V and J ends lost 3 bases and 2 bases, in that order; junction bases with no gene match: 4. CDR3 in DNA: TGTGCCAGCTCACCCGGGACAGGGGTGGCCTACGAGCAGTACTTC. Translation gives CASSPGTGVAYEQYF.

The sample holds a few counts of this clone. The chain links TRBV27 to TRBJ2-7; possibly TRBD2 for D (5 bases). The germline CDR1 and CDR2 sequences are MNHEY and SMNVEV (reference sequence). The ends were cut back, 2 bases at V and 2 bases at J, with 10 bases in the middle. This CDR3 spans 14 amino acids. CDR3 sequence (DNA): TGTGCCAGCAGTTTACGGGATCGTCCCTACGAGCAGTACTTC. Its protein product is CASSLRDRPYEQYF.

The rearrangement joins TRBV5-1 to TRBJ1-5; possible D gene TRBD1, 5 bases. Germline values: CDR1 SGHRS, CDR2 YFSETQ. V lost 0 bases to trimming and J lost 6 bases, with 7 bases between them. CDR3 size: 13 residues. CDR3 nucleotides: TGCGCCAGCAGCTTGGCAGGGTTTCAGCCCCAGCATTTT. As protein: CASSLAGFQPQHF.

The V and J genes are TRBV6-8 and TRBJ1-1; 9 bases map to TRBD1. After removal of 2 bases from V and 6 bases from J, the junction contained 22 bases not matched to a gene. The CDR3 has 20 amino acids. The germline V gene has CDR1 MNHGY and CDR2 SAAAGT. The CDR3: CASSYNIEARKRQGEPEAFF. CDR3 nucleotide sequence: TGTGCCAGCAGTTACAATATCGAGGCCCGAAAGCGACAGGGGGAACCTGAAGCTTTCTTT.

The chain employs TRBV5-1 and TRBJ2-1, with a tentative D call TRBD2 (5 bases). Germline V gene lookup returns CDR1 SGHRS and CDR2 YFSETQ. The CDR3 is 16 amino acids. Trimming pared 5 bases from V and 7 bases from J, leaving 22 bases between. In DNA, the CDR3 is TGCGCCAGCAGATCCCTTGAGGGTTTCGTTGGTAATGAGCAGTTCTTC. The encoded protein is CASRSLEGFVGNEQFF. Using reference TRBV5-1 and TRBJ2-1 for the parts outside the CDR3, the full variable domain is KAGVTQTPRYLIKTRGQQVTLSCSPISGHRSVSWYQQTPGQGLQFLFEYFSETQRNKGNFPGRFSGRQFSNSRSEMNVSTLELGDSALYLCASRSLEGFVGNEQFFGPGTRLTVL.